The next 19 T cell receptor beta chains were all read from a single sample in a study of STAT3 mutations in large granular lymphocyte leukemia. Overall study findings and caveats: Every T-cell large granular lymphocyte leukemia patient had at least one immunodominant TCR beta clonotype.

Clones were read by immunoSEQ multiplex PCR, and TCRdb kept only the in-frame ones, dropping some. This table has 15,000 to 20,000 clones, over 80% appearing once. Their antigens remain unidentified. The sequencing sample was made of peripheral blood mononuclear cells. The origin of the receptors is a man aged 55 to 70 with T-cell large granular lymphocyte leukemia. Some clones in this sample may be carry-over from other donors' samples.

V and J are TRBV19 and TRBJ2-7; weak D call: TRBD1 (7 bases). With 5 bases removed from V and 4 bases from J, the gap between germline ends came to 15 bases. Germline loops: CDR1 LNHDA, CDR2 SQIVND (reference sequence). This CDR3 contains 14 residues. CDR3 coding DNA: TGTGCCAGTAGTTCCCTGACAGGGAGGTACGAGCAGTACTTC. Encoded protein: CASSSLTGRYEQYF.

Here the CDR3 DNA reads TGTGCCAGCAGCTCCTGGATCGAGGGGCATGGCTACACCTTC. Its translation is CASSSWIEGHGYTF. The chain links TRBV13 to TRBJ1-2; TRBD1 is a possible D gene (5 bases). This CDR3 has 14 amino acids. V lost 4 bases to trimming and J lost 6 bases, with 15 bases between them. Per germline, CDR1 PRHDT and CDR2 FYEKMQ (reference sequence).

This chain uses TRBV6-6 with TRBJ2-7; 8 bases are shared with TRBD1. Germline V gene data show CDR1 as MNHNY and CDR2 as SVGAGI (reference sequence). The V segment lost 7 bases and the J segment 2 bases; nucleotides outside the gene matches: 7. CDR3 length: 14 residues. In DNA form, the CDR3 reads TGTGCCAGCACTCCCGGGACAGGCACCTACGAGCAGTACTTC. It yields the protein CASTPGTGTYEQYF.

The J gene is TRBJ1-2, the V gene TRBV7-2, with TRBD1 matching 7 bases. The germline V gene encodes CDR1 SGHTA and CDR2 FQGNSA. The V gene end was trimmed by 5 bases and the J gene end by 4 bases; junction bases not matched to a gene: 10. This CDR3 has 15 residues. The CDR3 is CASSGRDSYPYGYTF. The DNA for the CDR3 is TGTGCCAGCAGCGGCCGGGACAGTTATCCCTATGGCTACACCTTC.

V is TRBV30 and J is TRBJ1-1; D ambiguous. The germline V and J ends were trimmed by 2 bases and 4 bases, with 5 bases remaining between them. This CDR3 has 11 residues. From germline, CDR1 is GTSNPN and CDR2 SVGIG (reference sequence). The CDR3 nucleotides read TGTGCCTGGAGTAGGGCCACTGAAGCTTTCTTT. Amino acids: CAWSRATEAFF.

The chain has TRBV5-1 and TRBJ1-6, with unresolved D. Looked up from germline, CDR1 is SGHRS and CDR2 is YFSETQ. This CDR3 comprises 13 residues. V lost 2 bases to trimming and J lost 10 bases, with 10 bases between them. The CDR3 here is CASSFGNSSPLHF. In DNA form, the CDR3 reads TGCGCCAGCAGCTTTGGAAATAGCTCACCCCTCCACTTT.

The rearrangement uses TRBV19 and TRBJ2-7, with a possible D match to TRBD1 (5 bases). Germline V gene data show CDR1 as LNHDA and CDR2 as SQIVND (reference sequence). V dropped 3 bases and J dropped 5 bases, with 14 bases sitting between them. The CDR3 is made up of 14 amino acids. In nucleotides, the CDR3 is TGTGCCAGTAGTATGGGTCAGGGAAGGGACGAGCAGTACTTC. This codes for CASSMGQGRDEQYF.

The rearrangement links TRBV5-1 to TRBJ2-3; D not resolved. Trimming took 4 bases from V and 2 from J, leaving 17 bases between them. CDR3 length: 16 residues. Per the germline V gene, CDR1 is SGHRS and CDR2 is YFSETQ. CDR3 region: CASSLLYPWDTDTQYF. The CDR3 DNA follows: TGCGCCAGCAGCCTGTTGTATCCTTGGGACACAGATACGCAGTATTTT.

The chain joins TRBV13 to TRBJ2-1, with D perhaps matching TRBD1 or TRBD2 (5 bases each). There are 16 residues in the CDR3. The V gene lost 5 bases and the J gene lost 4 bases, with 18 bases spanning the gap. Germline CDR1 reads PRHDT; CDR2 reads FYEKMQ (reference sequence). DNA for the CDR3: TGTGCCAGCAGCCCAACCGGGACGAGAAGGTACAATGAGCAGTTCTTC. Translating it yields CASSPTGTRRYNEQFF.

The gene calls are TRBV5-1 and TRBJ2-3; D unresolved. V was pared by 2 bases and J by 3 bases, with 4 bases between. The CDR3 loop spans 12 amino acids. Germline V lookup: CDR1 SGHRS, CDR2 YFSETQ. The CDR3: CASSFTTDTQYF. The CDR3 coding sequence is TGCGCCAGCAGCTTCACGACAGATACGCAGTATTTT.

This sequence joins TRBV4-3 and TRBJ2-3, with TRBD2 matching 7 bases. Trimming took 0 bases from V and 7 from J; bases not matched to a gene: 7. Looked up from germline, CDR1 is LGHNA and CDR2 is YSLEER. The CDR3 spans 15 residues. The CDR3 bases are TGCGCCAGCAGCCAAGAGTTGGGAGGGGTACATACGCAGTATTTT. As protein: CASSQELGGVHTQYF.

The rearrangement links TRBV11-3 to TRBJ2-5; a possible D gene is TRBD2 (7 bases). This CDR3 region has 15 residues. V lost 2 bases, J lost 0 bases, and 10 bases lay in between. Per the germline V gene, CDR1 is SGHNT and CDR2 is YENEEA. The CDR3 is CASSLRGTNQETQYF. Here the CDR3 DNA reads TGTGCCAGCAGCTTAAGGGGGACTAACCAAGAGACCCAGTACTTC.

This clone appeared once. The gene calls are TRBV19 and TRBJ1-1, with D perhaps TRBD1 (6 bases). The CDR3 consists of 15 residues. Looked up from germline, CDR1 is LNHDA and CDR2 is SQIVND (reference sequence). Trimming took off 5 bases at V and 1 base at J, with 14 bases between the two ends. CDR3 nucleotides: TGTGCCAGTAGTTTAACCACAGGGTGGAACACTGAAGCTTTCTTT. Its translation: CASSLTTGWNTEAFF.

The chain combines TRBV4-3 with TRBJ2-7; 9 bases line up with TRBD1. Germline loops: CDR1 LGHNA, CDR2 YSLEER. The CDR3 totals 16 residues. The junction had 12 bases not matched to a gene; V was cut back by 3 bases and J by 6 bases. In DNA form, the CDR3 reads TGCGCCAGCAGCCACCTGAATAGGACAGGGGTGACCGAGCAGTACTTC. It codes for CASSHLNRTGVTEQYF.

The J gene is TRBJ2-5, the V gene TRBV15; 9 bases match TRBD2. The length of the CDR3 is 16 residues. Germline V gene lookup returns CDR1 LNHNV and CDR2 YYDKDF (reference sequence). V lost 5 bases to trimming and J lost 5 bases; unmatched junction nucleotides: 12. CDR3 DNA sequence: TGTGCCACCAGCGCTCGCAGCGGGGGGCGGTGGGAGACCCAGTACTTC. Amino acids: CATSARSGGRWETQYF. The full variable domain, its missing parts supplied by reference TRBV15 and TRBJ2-5, is DAMVIQNPRYQVTQFGKPVTLSCSQTLNHNVMYWYQQKSSQAPKLLFHYYDKDFNNEADTPDNFQSRRPNTSFCFLDIRSPGLGDTAMYLCATSARSGGRWETQYFGPGTRLLVL.

This rearrangement joins TRBV7-9 to TRBJ2-6; D remains ambiguous. Per germline, CDR1 SEHNR and CDR2 FQNEAQ (reference sequence). Trimming took off 3 bases at V and 0 bases at J, with 6 bases between the two ends. The CDR3 loop spans 15 amino acids. The CDR3 protein is CASSFGPSGANVLTF. CDR3 nucleotides: TGTGCCAGCAGCTTTGGTCCCTCTGGGGCCAACGTCCTGACTTTC.

J is TRBJ1-6 and V is TRBV7-3; D might be TRBD1 (5 bases). CDR3 length: 15 amino acids. The ends were cut back, 1 base at V and 9 bases at J, with 13 bases in the middle. From germline, CDR1 is SGHTA and CDR2 FQGTGA. The CDR3 DNA reads as TGTGCCAGCAGCTTAATGGGCGGGGGGAGTTCACCCCTCCACTTT. Protein: CASSLMGGGSSPLHF.

Written as DNA, the CDR3 is TGTGCCAGTAGTATAGGAGGGCTGGGCACTGAAGCTTTCTTT. Translation: CASSIGGLGTEAFF. The rearrangement joins TRBV19 to TRBJ1-1; D gene uncertain. The CDR3 extends over 14 amino acids. In germline, CDR1 is LNHDA, CDR2 SQIVND (reference sequence). V was pared by 1 base and J by 4 bases, with 10 bases between.

This clone has more than one count but fewer than ten. The chain joins TRBV7-9 to TRBJ1-5; no definite D call. The CDR3 is made up of 14 amino acids. Between the trimmed V and J ends, which lost 4 bases and 6 bases, there was a span of 13 bases. Germline values: CDR1 SEHNR, CDR2 FQNEAQ (reference sequence). The CDR3 loop is CASSSAGNGQPQHF. CDR3 DNA: TGTGCCAGCAGCTCCGCAGGAAACGGTCAGCCCCAGCATTTT.